Below are 3 T cell receptor beta chains sequenced from a single sample in a study of blood T cell repertoires in COVID-19. Libraries were prepared by immunoSEQ multiplex PCR; TCRdb keeps only in-frame clonotypes and omits some of them. The table lists more than 100,000 clones, about 78% of them singletons. Specimen: peripheral blood. Receptors were obtained from a man in his sixties or seventies with acute or convalescent COVID-19.

The genes are TRBV4-1 and TRBJ1-4, with D maybe TRBD1 (6 bases). V lost 1 base, J lost 8 bases, and 20 bases lay in between. Germline CDR1 MGHRA, CDR2 YSYEKL. The CDR3 has 17 amino acids. Here the CDR3 reads CASSQAPWTEFREKLFF. The CDR3, as DNA: TGCGCCAGCAGCCAAGCCCCCTGGACAGAGTTCCGAGAAAAACTGTTTTTT.

For this clone: In the same sample, other DNA sequences code for this CDR3. The V call is TRBV6-5, the J call TRBJ1-6; 11 nucleotides agree with TRBD1. The CDR3 runs to 14 residues. Trimming cost V 7 bases and J 8 bases; bases outside gene matches: 4. Looked up from germline, CDR1 is MNHEY and CDR2 is SVGAGI. The CDR3, as DNA: TGTGCCAGCACCCTGGGACAGGGGGATTCACCCCTCCACTTT. Its translation: CASTLGQGDSPLHF.

The chain has TRBV4-1 and TRBJ1-5; D is possibly TRBD1 (6 bases). The CDR3 consists of 16 residues. Trimming left V 2 bases short and J 7 bases short, with 18 bases between. In germline, CDR1 is MGHRA, CDR2 YSYEKL. The CDR3 region has the DNA TGCGCCAGCAGCCAAACCACAGTCAGGGGCCGACAGCCCCAGCATTTT. Translation gives CASSQTTVRGRQPQHF.